The clone carrying this T cell receptor (beta chain) was counted a few times. Amplification of TCR beta CDR3 regions was performed using RNA transcripts as template. An initial round of RT-PCR targeting the TCR CDR3 relied on the HTBI primer set. MiXCR, applied by TCRdb to the multiplex PCR reads, yields one record per CDR3 protein. The sample shows a few hundred thousand distinct CDR3 sequences, about 15% of them seen only once. The data were obtained in a study of T cells in Graves' hyperthyroidism and ophthalmopathy. CDR1 ENHRY and CDR2 SYGVKD come from the germline V gene. Losses at the gene ends were 9 bases for V and 1 base for J; bases not matched to a gene: 2. The CDR3 contains 13 residues.

The TCR was taken from a woman between 25 and 40 years old with Graves' ophthalmopathy. Sample: blood. This chain joins TRBV10-3 and TRBJ2-2; 7 bases are shared with TRBD1. CDR3: CAIQGENTGELFF. The CDR3 region has the DNA TGTGCCATTCAGGGGGAGAACACCGGGGAGCTGTTTTTT.